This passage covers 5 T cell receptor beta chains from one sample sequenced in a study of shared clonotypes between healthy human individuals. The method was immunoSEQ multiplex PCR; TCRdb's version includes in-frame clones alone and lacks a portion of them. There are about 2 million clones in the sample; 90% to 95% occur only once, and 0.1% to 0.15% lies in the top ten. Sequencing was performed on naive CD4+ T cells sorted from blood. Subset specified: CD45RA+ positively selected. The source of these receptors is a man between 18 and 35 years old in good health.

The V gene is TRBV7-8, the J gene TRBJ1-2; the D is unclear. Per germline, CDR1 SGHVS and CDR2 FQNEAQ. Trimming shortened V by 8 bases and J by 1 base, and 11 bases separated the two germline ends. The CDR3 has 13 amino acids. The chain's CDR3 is CASSDGNNYGYTF. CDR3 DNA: TGTGCCAGCTCAGACGGCAATAACTATGGCTACACCTTC.

The CDR3: CASSHGYWEGYTF. In DNA, the CDR3 is TGCGCCAGCAGCCACGGATACTGGGAAGGCTACACCTTC. This chain joins TRBV4-1 and TRBJ1-2; the D is unclear. Trimming took 3 bases from V and 8 from J, leaving 13 bases between them. CDR1 and CDR2 from the germline V gene are MGHRA and YSYEKL. The CDR3 extends over 13 amino acids.

In DNA, the CDR3 is TGTGCCAGCAGCAAAGTCCGACAGGGTCCTACAGATACGCAGTATTTT. Its translation is CASSKVRQGPTDTQYF. The V call is TRBV5-6, the J call TRBJ2-3; 7 bases agree with TRBD1. Per germline, CDR1 SGHDT and CDR2 YYEEEE. With 4 bases clipped from V and 3 bases from J, the junction kept 11 bases outside the gene matches. This CDR3 comprises 16 residues.

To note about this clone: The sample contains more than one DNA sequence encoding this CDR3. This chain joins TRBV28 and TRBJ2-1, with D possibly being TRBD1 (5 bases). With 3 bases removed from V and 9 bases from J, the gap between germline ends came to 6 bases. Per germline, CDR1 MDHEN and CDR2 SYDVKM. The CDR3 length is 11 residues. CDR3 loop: CASSFRGEQFF. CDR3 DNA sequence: TGTGCCAGCAGTTTTAGGGGTGAGCAGTTCTTC.

For the CDR3, the DNA is TGTGCCAGCAGTAAGTTATCGGCAGGGACCTACGAGCAGTACTTC. Its translation: CASSKLSAGTYEQYF. The chain couples TRBV27 to TRBJ2-7; D possibly corresponds to TRBD1 (5 bases). Trimming took off 5 bases at V and 2 bases at J, with 16 bases between the two ends. This CDR3 has 15 amino acids. From germline, CDR1 is MNHEY and CDR2 SMNVEV (reference sequence).